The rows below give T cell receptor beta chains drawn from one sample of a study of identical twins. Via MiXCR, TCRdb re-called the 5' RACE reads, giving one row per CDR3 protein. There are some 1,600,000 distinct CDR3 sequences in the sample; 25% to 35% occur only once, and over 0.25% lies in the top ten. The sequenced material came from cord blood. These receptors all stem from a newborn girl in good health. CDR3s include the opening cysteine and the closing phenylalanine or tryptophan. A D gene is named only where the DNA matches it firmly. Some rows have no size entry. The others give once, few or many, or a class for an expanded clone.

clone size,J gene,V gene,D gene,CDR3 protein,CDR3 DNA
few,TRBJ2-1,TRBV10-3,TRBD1,CAISESDRFSSYEQFF,TGTGCCATCAGTGAGTCGGACAGGTTCTCCTCCTACGAGCAGTTCTTC
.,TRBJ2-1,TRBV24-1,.,CATSDGDLRYNEQFF,TGTGCCACCAGTGATGGGGACCTTAGATACAATGAGCAGTTCTTC
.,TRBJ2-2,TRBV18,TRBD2,CASSPRGLGNTGELFF,TGTGCCAGCTCACCAAGAGGACTAGGAAACACCGGGGAGCTGTTTTTT
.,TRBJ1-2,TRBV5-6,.,CASSSTLGYTF,TGTGCCAGCAGCTCAACTTTGGGCTACACCTTC
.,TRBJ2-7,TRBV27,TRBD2,CASSSPPSGRTYEQYF,TGTGCCAGCAGTTCCCCTCCTAGCGGGAGAACCTACGAGCAGTACTTC
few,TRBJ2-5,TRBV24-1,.,CAKLLGQETQYF,TGTGCCAAATTGCTAGGGCAAGAGACCCAGTACTTC
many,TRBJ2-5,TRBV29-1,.,CSVEEWLETQYF,TGCAGCGTTGAAGAGTGGTTGGAGACCCAGTACTTC
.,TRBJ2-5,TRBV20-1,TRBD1,CSTREGAGLYQETQYF,TGCAGTACTAGAGAGGGGGCAGGATTGTACCAAGAGACCCAGTACTTC
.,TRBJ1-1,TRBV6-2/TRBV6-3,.,CASSLLPDSQAFF,TGTGCCAGCAGTTTGTTGCCGGACAGTCAGGCTTTCTTT
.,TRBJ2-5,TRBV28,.,CASSLLALQETQYF,TGTGCCAGCAGTTTACTGGCTCTCCAAGAGACCCAGTACTTC
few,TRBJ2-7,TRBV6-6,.,CASSYPKFYEQYF,TGTGCCAGCAGTTACCCAAAGTTCTACGAGCAGTACTTC
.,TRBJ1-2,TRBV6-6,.,CVSSYSMTVYQGYTF,TGTGTCAGCAGTTACTCTATGACCGTCTATCAGGGCTACACCTTC
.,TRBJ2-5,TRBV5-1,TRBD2,CASSHGLAGGETQYF,TGCGCCAGCAGTCACGGACTAGCGGGCGGAGAGACCCAGTACTTC
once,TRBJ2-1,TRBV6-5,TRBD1,CASSYAPTDRADEQFF,TGTGCCAGCAGTTACGCCCCGACTGACAGGGCTGATGAGCAGTTCTTC
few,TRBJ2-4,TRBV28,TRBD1,CASSFWQGARVYF,TGTGCCAGCAGTTTCTGGCAGGGGGCAAGAGTGTACTTC
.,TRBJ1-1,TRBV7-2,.,CTSSLALGTEAFF,TGTACCAGCAGCCTGGCACTGGGGACTGAAGCTTTCTTT
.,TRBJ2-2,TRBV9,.,CASSVWSANGELFF,TGTGCCAGCAGCGTATGGTCAGCGAACGGGGAGCTGTTTTTT
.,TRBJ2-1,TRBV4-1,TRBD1,CASSHQYPGFWSGQGLSNEQFF,TGCGCCAGCAGCCACCAGTACCCCGGTTTCTGGTCGGGACAGGGCCTATCAAATGAGCAGTTCTTC
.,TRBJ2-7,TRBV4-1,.,CASSQGGVEAYEQYF,TGCGCCAGCAGCCAAGGAGGGGTAGAGGCCTACGAGCAGTACTTC
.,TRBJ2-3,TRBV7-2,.,CASRPSSAGHTDTQYF,TGTGCCAGCAGGCCCAGTAGCGCCGGACACACAGATACGCAGTATTTT
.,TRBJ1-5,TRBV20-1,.,CSAARVSNQPQHF,TGCAGTGCTGCCCGGGTGAGCAATCAGCCCCAGCATTTT
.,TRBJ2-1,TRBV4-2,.,CASSQDPRESSYNEQFF,TGTGCCAGCAGCCAAGATCCTAGGGAGAGCTCCTACAATGAGCAGTTCTTC
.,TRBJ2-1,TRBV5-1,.,CASTGPVVANEQFF,TGCGCCAGCACAGGGCCAGTGGTGGCCAATGAGCAGTTCTTC
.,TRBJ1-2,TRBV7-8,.,CASSLEGRLYGYTF,TGTGCCAGCAGCTTAGAGGGACGTCTCTATGGCTACACCTTC
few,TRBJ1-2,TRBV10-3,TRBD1,CAISALGDRDGVNYGYTF,TGTGCCATCAGTGCTCTAGGGGACAGGGATGGAGTTAACTATGGCTACACCTTC
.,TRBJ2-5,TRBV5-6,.,CASSAGHGAGETQYF,TGTGCCAGCAGCGCGGGACACGGGGCCGGAGAGACCCAGTACTTC
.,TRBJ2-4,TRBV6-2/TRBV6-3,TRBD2,CASSYPLAGGLEGIQYF,TGTGCCAGCAGTTACCCACTAGCGGGGGGGCTTGAAGGCATTCAGTACTTC
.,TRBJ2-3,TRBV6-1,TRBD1,CASSTTGTGATDTQYF,TGTGCCAGCAGTACCACCGGGACAGGGGCCACAGATACGCAGTATTTT
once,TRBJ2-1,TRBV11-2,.,CASSLDRVQGDNQETQFF,TGTGCCAGCAGCTTAGATAGGGTACAGGGCGACAACCAAGAGACCCAGTTCTTC